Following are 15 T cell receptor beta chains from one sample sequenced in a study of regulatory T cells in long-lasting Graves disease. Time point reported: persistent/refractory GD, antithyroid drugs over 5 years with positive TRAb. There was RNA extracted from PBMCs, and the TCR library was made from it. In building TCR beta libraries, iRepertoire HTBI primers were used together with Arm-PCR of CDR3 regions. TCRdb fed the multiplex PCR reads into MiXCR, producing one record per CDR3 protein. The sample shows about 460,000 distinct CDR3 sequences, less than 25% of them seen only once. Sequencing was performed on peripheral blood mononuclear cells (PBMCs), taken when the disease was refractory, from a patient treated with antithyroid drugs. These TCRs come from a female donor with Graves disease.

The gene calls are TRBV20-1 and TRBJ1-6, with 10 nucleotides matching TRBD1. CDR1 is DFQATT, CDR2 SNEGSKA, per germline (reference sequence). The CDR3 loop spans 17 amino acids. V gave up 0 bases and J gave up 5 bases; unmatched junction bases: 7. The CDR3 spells CSARDWDRGQNNSPLHF. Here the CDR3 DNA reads TGCAGTGCTAGAGATTGGGACAGGGGTCAAAATAATTCACCCCTCCACTTT.

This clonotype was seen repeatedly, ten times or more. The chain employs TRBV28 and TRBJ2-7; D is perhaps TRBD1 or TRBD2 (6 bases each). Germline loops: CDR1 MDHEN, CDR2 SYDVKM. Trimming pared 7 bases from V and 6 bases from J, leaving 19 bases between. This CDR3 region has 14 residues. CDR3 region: CASTRGQAVSEQYF. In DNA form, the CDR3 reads TGTGCCAGCACCCGGGGGCAGGCAGTCTCCGAGCAGTACTTC.

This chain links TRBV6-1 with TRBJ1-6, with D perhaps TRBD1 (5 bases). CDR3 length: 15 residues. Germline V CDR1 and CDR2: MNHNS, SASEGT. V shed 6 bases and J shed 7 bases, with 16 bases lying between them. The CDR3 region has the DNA TGTGCCAGCAGCATCAGGGATCCGTCGAATTCACCCCTCCACTTT. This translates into CASSIRDPSNSPLHF.

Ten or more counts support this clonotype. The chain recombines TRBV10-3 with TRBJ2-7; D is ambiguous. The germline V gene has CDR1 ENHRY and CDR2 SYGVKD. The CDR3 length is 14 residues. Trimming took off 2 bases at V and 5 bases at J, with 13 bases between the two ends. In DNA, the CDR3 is TGTGCCATCAGTGAGGGGGTTCAGGCCAACGAGCAGTACTTC. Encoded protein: CAISEGVQANEQYF.

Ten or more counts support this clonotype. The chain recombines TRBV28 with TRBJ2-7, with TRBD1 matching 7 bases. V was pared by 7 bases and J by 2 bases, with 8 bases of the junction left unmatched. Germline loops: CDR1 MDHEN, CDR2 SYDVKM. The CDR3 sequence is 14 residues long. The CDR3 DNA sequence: TGTGCCAGCACATCCCGAGACAGGGCCTACGAGCAGTACTTC. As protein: CASTSRDRAYEQYF. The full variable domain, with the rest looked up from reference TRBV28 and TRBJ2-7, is DVKVTQSSRYLVKRTGEKVFLECVQDMDHENMFWYRQDPGLGLRLIYFSYDVKMKEKGDIPEGYSVSREKKERFSLILESASTNQTSMYLCASTSRDRAYEQYFGPGTRLTVT.

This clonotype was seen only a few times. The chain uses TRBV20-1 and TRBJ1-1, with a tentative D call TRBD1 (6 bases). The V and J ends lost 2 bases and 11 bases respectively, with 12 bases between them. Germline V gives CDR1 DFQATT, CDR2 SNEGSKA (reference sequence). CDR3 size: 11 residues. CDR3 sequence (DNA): TGCAGTGCTAGATTGGGACAAGTGGCTTTCTTT. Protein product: CSARLGQVAFF.

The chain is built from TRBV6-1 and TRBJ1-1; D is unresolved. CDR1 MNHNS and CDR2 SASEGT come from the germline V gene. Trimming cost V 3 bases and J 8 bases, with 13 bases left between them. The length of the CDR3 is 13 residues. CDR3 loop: CASSDEDSREAFF. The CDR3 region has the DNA TGTGCCAGCAGTGACGAGGACTCCCGGGAAGCTTTCTTT.

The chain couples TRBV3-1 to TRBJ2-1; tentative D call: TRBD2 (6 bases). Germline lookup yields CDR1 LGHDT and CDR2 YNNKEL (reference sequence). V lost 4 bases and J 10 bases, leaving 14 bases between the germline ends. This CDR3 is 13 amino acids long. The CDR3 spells CASSPGTQGEQFF. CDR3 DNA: TGTGCCAGCAGCCCAGGGACTCAAGGGGAGCAGTTCTTC.

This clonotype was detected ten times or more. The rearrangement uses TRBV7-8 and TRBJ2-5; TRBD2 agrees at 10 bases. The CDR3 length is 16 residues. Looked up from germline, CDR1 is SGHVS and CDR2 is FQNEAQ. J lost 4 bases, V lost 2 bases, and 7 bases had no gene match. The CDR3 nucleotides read TGTGCCAGCAGCTTAATTGTAGCGGGGGGACCAGAGACCCAGTACTTC. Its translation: CASSLIVAGGPETQYF.

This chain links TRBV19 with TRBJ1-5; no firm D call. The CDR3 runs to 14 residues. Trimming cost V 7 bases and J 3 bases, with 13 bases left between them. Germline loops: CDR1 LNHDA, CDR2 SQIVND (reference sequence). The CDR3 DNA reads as TGTGCCAGTACCCCAGGCAGTCCCAATCAGCCCCAGCATTTT. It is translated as CASTPGSPNQPQHF.

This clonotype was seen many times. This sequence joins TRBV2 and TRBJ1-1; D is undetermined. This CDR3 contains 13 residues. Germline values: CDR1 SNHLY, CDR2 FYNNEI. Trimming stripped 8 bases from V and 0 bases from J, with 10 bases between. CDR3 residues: CASCQWLNTEAFF. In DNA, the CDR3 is TGTGCCAGCTGCCAATGGCTGAACACTGAAGCTTTCTTT.

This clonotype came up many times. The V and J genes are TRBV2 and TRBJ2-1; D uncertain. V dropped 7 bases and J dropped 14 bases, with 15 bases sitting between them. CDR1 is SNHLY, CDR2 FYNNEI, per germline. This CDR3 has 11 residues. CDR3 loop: CASMEFQAEFF. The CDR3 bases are TGTGCCAGCATGGAATTTCAGGCGGAGTTCTTC.

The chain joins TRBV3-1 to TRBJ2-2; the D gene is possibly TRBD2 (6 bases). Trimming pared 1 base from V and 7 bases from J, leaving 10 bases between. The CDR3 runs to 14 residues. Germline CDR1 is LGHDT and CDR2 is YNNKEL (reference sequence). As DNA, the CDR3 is TGTGCCAGCAGCCAAGTAAGGGGAGGCGGGGAGCTGTTTTTT. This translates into CASSQVRGGGELFF. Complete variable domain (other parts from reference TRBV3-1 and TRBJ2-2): DTAVSQTPKYLVTQMGNDKSIKCEQNLGHDTMYWYKQDSKKFLKIMFSYNNKELIINETVPNRFSPKSPDKAHLNLHINSLELGDSAVYFCASSQVRGGGELFFGEGSRLTVL.

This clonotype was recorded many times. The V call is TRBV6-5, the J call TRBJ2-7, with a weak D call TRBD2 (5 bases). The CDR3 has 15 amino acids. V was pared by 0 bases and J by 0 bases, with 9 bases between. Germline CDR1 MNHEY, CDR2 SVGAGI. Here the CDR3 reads CASSYSRAYSYEQYF. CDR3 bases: TGTGCCAGCAGTTACTCGCGGGCCTACTCCTACGAGCAGTACTTC.

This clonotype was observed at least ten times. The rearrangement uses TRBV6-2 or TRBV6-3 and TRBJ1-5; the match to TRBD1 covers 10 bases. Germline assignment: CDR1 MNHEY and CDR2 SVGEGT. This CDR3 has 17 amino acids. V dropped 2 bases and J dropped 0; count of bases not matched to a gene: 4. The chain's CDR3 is CASSYPRTGGSNQPQHF. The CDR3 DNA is TGTGCCAGCAGTTACCCGAGGACAGGGGGTAGCAATCAGCCCCAGCATTTT.